This TCR beta chain is drawn from a study of control samples from healthy donors and cancer patients. The CDR3 covers 15 residues. Germline CDR1 reads MNHEY; CDR2 reads SMNVEV (reference sequence). J gave up 7 bases and V 0 bases, and 6 bases lay outside the gene matches. Assay: immunoSEQ multiplex PCR; the TCRdb copy retains only in-frame clones and omits some. Of 57,000 or so clones in the sample, 94% are singletons; the top ten hold 3.5% to 4%. This clone was seen a single time. Sequenced input: blood. The J gene is TRBJ1-2, the V gene TRBV27, with TRBD1 matching 9 bases. The receptor was isolated from a man aged 25-40 years in good health. This chain's CDR3 is CASSLSTGGWSGYTF. In DNA, the CDR3 is TGTGCCAGCAGTTTATCGACAGGGGGGTGGAGTGGCTACACCTTC.